This T cell receptor beta chain was profiled in a study of blood T cell repertoires in COVID-19. Overall study: Samples representing acute and convalescent COVID-19 were sourced from the United States, Italy and Spain.

How the authors handled the data: Estimation of nucleated cell counts was performed using reference gene primer amplification. Assay used: immunoSEQ multiplex PCR; TCRdb lists only in-frame clones, some missing. That table supplies the V and J calls and clone size; D and trimming were determined from the DNA. The sample includes roughly 400,000 clones, approximately 91% of them seen just once. Recruits, aged roughly 18 to 95 years, lived in roughly 22 US areas. This CDR3 is built from 17 residues. Between the trimmed V and J ends, which lost 8 bases and 1 base, there was a span of 22 bases. The origin of this receptor is a woman aged 18-30 years who had been exposed to COVID-19. The chain is built from TRBV23-1 and TRBJ2-3, with a possible D match to TRBD1 (6 bases). TRBV23-1 is noted as an ORF with a role that remains uncertain. The specimen sequenced was PBMCs or T cells enriched from blood (not recorded which). For the CDR3, the DNA is TGCGCCAGCGGGAGTTCTAGACAGGTCATAGGCACAGATACGCAGTATTTT. Its protein is CASGSSRQVIGTDTQYF.